The clone carrying this TCR beta chain was detected a few times. The antigen is not known. The sample belongs to a study of T cells in Graves' hyperthyroidism and ophthalmopathy. Authors of the study amplified TCR beta CDR3 regions from RNA transcripts. HTBI primers drove first-round RT-PCR of the TCR CDR3. TCRdb re-called the multiplex PCR reads through MiXCR, storing one row per CDR3 protein. This sample has 500,000 to 600,000 distinct CDR3 sequences; just over 45% occur once, and the top ten carry under 20%. In making diagnoses, clinical symptoms, serum thyroxine and TRAb, thyroid ultrasound and orbital computed tomography were all used. Study observations and caveats: Most clonotypes expanded in the thyroid (above 0.001) were also present in blood.

The V gene lost 2 bases and the J gene lost 2 bases, with 7 bases spanning the gap. Germline V gives CDR1 GTSNPN, CDR2 SVGIG (reference sequence). The CDR3 is 12 residues long. The specimen sequenced was peripheral blood or thyroid tissue (not recorded which). The clonotype comes from an adult woman with Graves' disease, either hyperthyroidism or ophthalmopathy (not recorded which). The rearrangement joins TRBV30 to TRBJ2-7; no reliable D call. CDR3 bases: TGTGCCTGGAGTCCTGGCACCTACGAGCAGTACTTC. Protein product: CAWSPGTYEQYF.